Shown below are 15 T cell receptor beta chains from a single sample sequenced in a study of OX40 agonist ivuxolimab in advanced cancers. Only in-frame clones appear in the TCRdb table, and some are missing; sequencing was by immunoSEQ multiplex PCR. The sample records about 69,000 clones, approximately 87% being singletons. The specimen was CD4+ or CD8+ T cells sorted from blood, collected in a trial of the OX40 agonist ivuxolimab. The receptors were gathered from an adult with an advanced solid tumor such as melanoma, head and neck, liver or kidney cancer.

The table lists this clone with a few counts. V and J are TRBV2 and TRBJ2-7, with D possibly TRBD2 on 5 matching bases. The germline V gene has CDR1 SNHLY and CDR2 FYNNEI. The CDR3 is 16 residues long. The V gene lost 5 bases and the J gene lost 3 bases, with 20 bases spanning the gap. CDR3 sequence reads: CASSPSGYAGGYEQYF. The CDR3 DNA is TGTGCCAGCAGTCCCAGTGGATATGCAGGAGGCTACGAGCAGTACTTC.

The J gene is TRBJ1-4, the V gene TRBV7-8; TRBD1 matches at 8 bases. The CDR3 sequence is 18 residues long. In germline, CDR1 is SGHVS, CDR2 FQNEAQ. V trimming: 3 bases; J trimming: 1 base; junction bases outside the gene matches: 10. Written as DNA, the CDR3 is TGTGCCAGCAGCTTGGACAGGGAGTGGCAGCGAACTAATGAAAAACTGTTTTTT. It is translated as CASSLDREWQRTNEKLFF.

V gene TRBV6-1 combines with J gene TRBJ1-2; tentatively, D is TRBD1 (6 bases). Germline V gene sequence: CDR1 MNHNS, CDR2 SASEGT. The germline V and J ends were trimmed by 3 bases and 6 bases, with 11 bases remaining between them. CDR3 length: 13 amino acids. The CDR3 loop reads CASSDRQEDGYTF. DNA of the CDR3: TGTGCCAGCAGTGATAGACAGGAGGATGGCTACACCTTC.

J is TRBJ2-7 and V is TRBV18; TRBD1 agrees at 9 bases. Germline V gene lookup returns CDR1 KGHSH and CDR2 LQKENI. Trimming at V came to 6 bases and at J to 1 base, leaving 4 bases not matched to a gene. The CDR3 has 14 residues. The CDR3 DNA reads TGTGCCAGCTCTGCCGGGACAGGGTCCTACGAGCAGTACTTC. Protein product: CASSAGTGSYEQYF.

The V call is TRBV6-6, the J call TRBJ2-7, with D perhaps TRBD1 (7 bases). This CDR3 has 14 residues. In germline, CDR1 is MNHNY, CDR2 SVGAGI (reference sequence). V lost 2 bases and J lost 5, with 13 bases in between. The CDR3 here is CASSYRTGEDEQYF. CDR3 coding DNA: TGTGCCAGCAGTTACCGAACAGGGGAGGACGAGCAGTACTTC.

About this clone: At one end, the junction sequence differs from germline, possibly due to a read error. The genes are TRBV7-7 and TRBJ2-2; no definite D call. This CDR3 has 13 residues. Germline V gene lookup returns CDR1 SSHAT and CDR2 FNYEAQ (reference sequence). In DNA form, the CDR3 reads TGTGCTAGCAGCCGGCCTCAGACCGGGGAGCTGTTTTTT. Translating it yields CASSRPQTGELFF.

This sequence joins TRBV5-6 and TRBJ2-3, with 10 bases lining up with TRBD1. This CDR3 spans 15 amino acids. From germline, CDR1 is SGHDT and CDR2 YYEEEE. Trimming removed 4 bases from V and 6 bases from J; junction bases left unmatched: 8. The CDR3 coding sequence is TGTGCCAGCAGCCTGGGGGGACAGGGGCGGGATACGCAGTATTTT. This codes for CASSLGGQGRDTQYF.

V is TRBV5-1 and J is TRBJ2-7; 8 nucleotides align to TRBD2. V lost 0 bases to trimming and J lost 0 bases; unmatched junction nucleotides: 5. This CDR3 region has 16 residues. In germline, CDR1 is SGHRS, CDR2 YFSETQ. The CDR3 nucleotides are TGCGCCAGCAGCTTGGGGGGTAGCGGGGCCTCCTACGAGCAGTACTTC. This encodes CASSLGGSGASYEQYF.

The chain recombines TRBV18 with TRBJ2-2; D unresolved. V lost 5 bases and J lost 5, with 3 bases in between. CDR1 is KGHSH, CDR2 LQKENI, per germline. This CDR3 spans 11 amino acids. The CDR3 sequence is CASSATGELFF. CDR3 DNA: TGTGCCAGCTCAGCGACCGGGGAGCTGTTTTTT.

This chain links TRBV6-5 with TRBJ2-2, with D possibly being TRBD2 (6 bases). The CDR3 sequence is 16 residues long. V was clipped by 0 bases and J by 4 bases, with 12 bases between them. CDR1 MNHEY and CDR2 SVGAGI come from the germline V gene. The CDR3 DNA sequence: TGTGCCAGCAGTTACTCCCCTAGCGCCAGCACCGGGGAGCTGTTTTTT. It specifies CASSYSPSASTGELFF.

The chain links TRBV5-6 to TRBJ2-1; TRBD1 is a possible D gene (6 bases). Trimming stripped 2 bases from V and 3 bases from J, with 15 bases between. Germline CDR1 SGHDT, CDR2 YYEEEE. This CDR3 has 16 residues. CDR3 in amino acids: CASSLRGQGRYNEQFF. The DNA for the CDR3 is TGTGCCAGCAGCTTAAGGGGCCAGGGGCGCTACAATGAGCAGTTCTTC.

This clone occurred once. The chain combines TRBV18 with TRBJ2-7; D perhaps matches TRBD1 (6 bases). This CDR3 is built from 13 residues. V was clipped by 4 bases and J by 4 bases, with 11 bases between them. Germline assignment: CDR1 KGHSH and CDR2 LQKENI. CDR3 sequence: CASSQGESYEQYF. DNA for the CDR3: TGTGCCAGCTCACAGGGGGAGTCGTACGAGCAGTACTTC.

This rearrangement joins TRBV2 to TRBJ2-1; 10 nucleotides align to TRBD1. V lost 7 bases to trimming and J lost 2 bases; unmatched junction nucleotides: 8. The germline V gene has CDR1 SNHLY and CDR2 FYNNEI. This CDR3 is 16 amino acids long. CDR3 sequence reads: CASNTPGQGTYNEQFF. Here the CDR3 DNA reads TGTGCCAGCAACACCCCGGGACAGGGGACCTACAATGAGCAGTTCTTC.

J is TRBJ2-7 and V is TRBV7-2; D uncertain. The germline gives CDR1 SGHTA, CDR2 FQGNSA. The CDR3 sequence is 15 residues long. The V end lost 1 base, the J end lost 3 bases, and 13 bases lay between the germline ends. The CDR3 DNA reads TGTGCCAGCAGCTTAGGTGGTACGGTGAGCTACGAGCAGTACTTC. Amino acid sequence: CASSLGGTVSYEQYF.

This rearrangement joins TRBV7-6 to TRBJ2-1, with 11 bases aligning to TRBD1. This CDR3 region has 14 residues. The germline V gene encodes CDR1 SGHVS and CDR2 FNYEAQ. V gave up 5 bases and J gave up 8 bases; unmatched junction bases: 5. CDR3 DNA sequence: TGTGCCAGCAGCGGACGGACAGGGGGCGATGAGCAGTTCTTC. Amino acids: CASSGRTGGDEQFF.